This record concerns one T cell receptor (beta chain) sequence. The antigen remains unidentified. This entry is derived from a study of T cells in Graves' hyperthyroidism and ophthalmopathy. At the level of the study: Specimen type is peripheral blood, collected at initial diagnosis prior to any treatment.

Graves' hyperthyroidism showing no ophthalmopathy progression within 18 months was considered stable. TCR beta CDR3 regions were amplified from RNA transcripts. The HTBI set primed first-round TCR CDR3 RT-PCR. One entry per CDR3 protein, called by TCRdb with MiXCR from the multiplex PCR reads. Of around 440,000 distinct CDR3 sequences in the sample, approximately 15% are singletons; the top ten hold around 7.7%. Study-wide results and limits: Model predictions of ophthalmopathy came a median around 6.5 months before onset.

Germline-derived CDR1 and CDR2 are SGHKS and YYEKEE (reference sequence). Trimming removed 2 bases at V and 0 bases at J, with 9 bases between. This CDR3 is built from 16 residues. This TCR derives from a young woman with Graves' hyperthyroidism. Sequenced input: blood. The chain uses TRBV5-5 and TRBJ2-6; D is ambiguous. The CDR3 sequence is CASSLVTASGANVLTF. DNA for the CDR3: TGTGCCAGCAGCTTAGTAACAGCCTCTGGGGCCAACGTCCTGACTTTC.